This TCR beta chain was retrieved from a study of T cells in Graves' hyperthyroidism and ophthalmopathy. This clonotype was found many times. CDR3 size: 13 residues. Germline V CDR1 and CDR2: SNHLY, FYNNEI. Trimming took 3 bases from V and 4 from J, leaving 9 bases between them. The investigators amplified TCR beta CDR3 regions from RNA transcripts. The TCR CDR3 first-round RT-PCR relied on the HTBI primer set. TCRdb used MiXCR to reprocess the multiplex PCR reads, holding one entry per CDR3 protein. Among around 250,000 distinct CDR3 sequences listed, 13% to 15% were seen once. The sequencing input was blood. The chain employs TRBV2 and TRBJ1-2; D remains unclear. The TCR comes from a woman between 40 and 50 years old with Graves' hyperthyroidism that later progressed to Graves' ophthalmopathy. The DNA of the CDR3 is TGTGCCAGCAGTGAGAAAACAGTCTATGGCTACACCTTC. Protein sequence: CASSEKTVYGYTF.